The clone carrying this T cell receptor (beta chain) was found once. Germline trimming cut 6 bases from V and 6 bases from J; bases unmatched to any gene: 9. Germline V gene data show CDR1 as SEHNR and CDR2 as FQNEAQ (reference sequence). The CDR3 runs to 14 residues. The data are from a study of blood T cell repertoires in COVID-19. Overall study context: Material from acute and convalescent COVID-19 was sourced from the United States, Italy and Spain.

Under the authors' procedure: The authors estimated nucleated cell counts from reference gene primer amplification. Libraries were prepared by immunoSEQ multiplex PCR; TCRdb keeps only in-frame clonotypes and omits some of them. That table is the source of V, J and clone size, and D and trimming were worked out from the DNA. The sample records some 150,000 clones, 80% to 90% being singletons. The material sequenced was peripheral blood. The chain employs TRBV7-9 and TRBJ1-2; 8 nucleotides align to TRBD1. The receptor was isolated from a woman aged 40-49 years with acute or convalescent COVID-19. The CDR3 coding sequence is TGTGCCAGCAGTCTAACCGACAGGGGCGATGGCTACACCTTC. As protein: CASSLTDRGDGYTF. The whole variable domain, remainder taken from reference TRBV7-9 and TRBJ1-2, is DTGVSQNPRHKITKRGQNVTFRCDPISEHNRLYWYRQTLGQGPEFLTYFQNEAQLEKSRLLSDRFSAERPKGSFSTLEIQRTEQGDSAMYLCASSLTDRGDGYTFGSGTRLTVV.